This paragraph reports one T cell receptor (beta chain). A junction end diverges from the germline sequence, so it may reflect a read error. Here immunoSEQ multiplex PCR was the method, and the copy in TCRdb shows in-frame clones only, minus some. Of fewer than 140,000 clones in the sample, 84% were seen once. The data were obtained in a study of blood T cell repertoires in COVID-19. Study details: PBMCs, B-cell-depleted T cells, or T cells provided the cDNA or gDNA that made up the material.

The CDR3 runs to 15 residues. CDR1 is MNHEY, CDR2 SMNVEV, per germline (reference sequence). Sequencing was done on a sample of peripheral blood. The receptor was derived from a woman aged 60-75 years with acute or convalescent COVID-19. The chain combines TRBV27 with TRBJ2-2; D might be TRBD2 (5 bases). The CDR3 nucleotides read TGTACCAGCAGTTCCTTGTCGTGGGAGACCGGGGAGCTGTTTTTT. Translating gives CTSSSLSWETGELFF.